This TCR beta chain was captured by sequencing in a study of blood T cell repertoires in COVID-19. Per germline, CDR1 ENHRY and CDR2 SYGVKD. This CDR3 comprises 15 residues. V shed 3 bases and J 3 bases; nucleotides not matched to a gene: 4. The data were produced by immunoSEQ multiplex PCR, yet TCRdb's version contains in-frame clones alone and is incomplete. The data contain some 140,000 clones, about 87% of them singletons. The table lists this clone with a few counts. The receptor comes from a man aged 50-59 years with active COVID-19. The sequenced sample was peripheral blood. This chain joins TRBV10-3 and TRBJ2-7; TRBD1 matches 11 bases. This CDR3 reads CAISDVGQGVYEQYF. The CDR3 region has the DNA TGTGCCATCAGTGACGTGGGACAGGGGGTCTACGAGCAGTACTTC.